The 10 T cell receptor beta chains below were found in one sample sequenced in a study of T cells in localized non-small cell lung cancer. Only in-frame clones appear in the TCRdb table, and some are missing; sequencing was by immunoSEQ multiplex PCR. The sample includes about 1,400 clones, 25% to 30% seen only once; the top ten take 11% to 15%. This specimen was normal lung tissue next to the tumor, taken before any cancer treatment. Receptors originate from a woman aged 18 to 55 with stage III lung adenocarcinoma.

CDR3 amino acids: CASSQGGLADGDTQYF. CDR3 DNA: TGCGCCAGCAGCCAAGGGGGACTAGCGGACGGTGATACGCAGTATTTT. This rearrangement joins TRBV4-1 to TRBJ2-3; the match to TRBD2 covers 11 bases. Germline CDR1 is MGHRA and CDR2 is YSYEKL. The CDR3 spans 16 residues. With V trimmed by 1 base and J by 6 bases, 6 bases remained unmatched.

By sample fraction, this clone is hyperexpanded (1% or more). The chain is built from TRBV6-7 and TRBJ1-2; D is unclear. TRBV6-7 is reported as an ORF; its role is uncertain. The CDR3 loop spans 11 amino acids. V gave up 8 bases and J gave up 8 bases, with 12 bases separating them. CDR3 sequence: CASRYVVGYTF. The CDR3, as DNA: TGTGCCAGCCGATATGTGGTAGGCTACACCTTC.

This clone was detected only a few times. V gene TRBV25-1 combines with J gene TRBJ1-2, with D unclear. The germline gives CDR1 MGHDK, CDR2 SYGVNS. With 6 bases removed from V and 4 bases from J, the gap between germline ends came to 9 bases. CDR3 length: 12 amino acids. This chain's CDR3 is CASRRPLYGYTF. DNA for the CDR3: TGTGCCAGCAGACGGCCCCTCTATGGCTACACCTTC.

The chain links TRBV30 to TRBJ1-2; no clear D. This CDR3 spans 13 amino acids. Germline V gene data show CDR1 as GTSNPN and CDR2 as SVGIG (reference sequence). V lost 0 bases and J lost 8, with 13 bases in between. CDR3 residues: CAWSVEARIGYTF. In DNA form, the CDR3 reads TGTGCCTGGAGTGTAGAGGCTAGAATAGGCTACACCTTC. The variable domain in full, with the rest retrieved from reference TRBV30 and TRBJ1-2, is SQTIHQWPATLVQPVGSPLSLECTVEGTSNPNLYWYRQAAGRGLQLLFYSVGIGQISSEVPQNLSASRPQDRQFILSSKKLLLSDSGFYLCAWSVEARIGYTFGSGTRLTVV.

Only a few counts were recorded for this clone. This sequence joins TRBV6-7 and TRBJ2-1; 7 nucleotides align to TRBD1. TRBV6-7 is given ORF status, its function remaining uncertain. The CDR3 runs 13 residues. V lost 8 bases and J lost 2; bases outside the gene matches: 3. The CDR3 coding sequence is TGTGCCAGCGGGACAGCAACCTACAATGAGCAGTTCTTC. Amino acid sequence: CASGTATYNEQFF.

This clone counts as medium-sized (0.01 to 0.1%). CDR3 DNA: TGTGCCAGCAGCTTAGGGCCGGGACAGGGATCCTACAATGAGCAGTTCTTC. Its translation is CASSLGPGQGSYNEQFF. This chain uses TRBV9 with TRBJ2-1; 9 bases match TRBD1. Losses at the gene ends were 4 bases for V and 1 base for J; bases not matched to a gene: 9. The germline V gene has CDR1 SGDLS and CDR2 YYNGEE. The CDR3 sequence is 17 residues long.

V is TRBV11-3 and J is TRBJ2-7; a weak D match, TRBD1 (5 bases). V lost 3 bases and J lost 0, with 9 bases in between. The CDR3 spans 14 residues. The germline V gene has CDR1 SGHNT and CDR2 YENEEA. DNA of the CDR3: TGTGCCAGCAGCTTTCGGACAAGCTCCTACGAGCAGTACTTC. It translates to CASSFRTSSYEQYF.

This clone came up a few times. The chain has TRBV15 and TRBJ2-2, with D uncertain. The V and J ends lost 5 bases and 5 bases respectively, with 12 bases between them. There are 14 residues in the CDR3. Germline V gives CDR1 LNHNV, CDR2 YYDKDF (reference sequence). CDR3 nucleotide sequence: TGTGCCACCAGCTCCCAGGACGGAACCGGGGAGCTGTTTTTT. Amino acid sequence: CATSSQDGTGELFF. The variable domain in full, with the rest retrieved from reference TRBV15 and TRBJ2-2, is DAMVIQNPRYQVTQFGKPVTLSCSQTLNHNVMYWYQQKSSQAPKLLFHYYDKDFNNEADTPDNFQSRRPNTSFCFLDIRSPGLGDTAMYLCATSSQDGTGELFFGEGSRLTVL.

Sample share makes this clone large. The rearrangement links TRBV6-8 to TRBJ2-5; D is unresolved. V shed 2 bases and J shed 10 bases, with 14 bases lying between them. The CDR3 spans 13 residues. The germline gives CDR1 MNHGY, CDR2 SAAAGT. The CDR3 loop reads CASSYRMTEDQYF. CDR3 in DNA: TGTGCCAGCAGTTACCGGATGACTGAGGACCAGTACTTC.

CDR3 loop: CSVGVGSGGSDTQYF. The CDR3 bases are TGCAGCGTTGGAGTGGGTAGCGGGGGGTCAGATACGCAGTATTTT. This chain connects TRBV29-1 to TRBJ2-3, with TRBD2 identical over 10 bases. The J segment lost 4 bases and the V segment lost 4 bases, leaving 8 bases of the junction unmatched. Germline assignment: CDR1 SQVTM and CDR2 ANQGSEA. The CDR3 sequence is 15 residues long.